The rows below give T cell receptor beta chains drawn from one sample of a study of CD8 T cells in Susac syndrome. TCRdb re-called the immunoSEQ multiplex PCR reads through MiXCR, storing one row per CDR3 protein. This table has 140,000 to 150,000 distinct CDR3 sequences, roughly 96% appearing once. The sequenced sample was CD4+ T cells from PBMCs. These receptors originate from a human donor with multiple sclerosis. CDR3s include the opening cysteine and the closing phenylalanine or tryptophan.

TRBJ1-1	TRBV7-9	CASSPRGEDTEAFF
TRBJ2-7	TRBV4-3	CASSQNTGPGEQYF
TRBJ2-1	TRBV20-1	CSAGQGVGGNEQFF
TRBJ1-5	TRBV7-8	CASSRGRDYSNQPQHF
TRBJ1-4	TRBV5-1	CASSITGGDEKLFF
TRBJ2-4	TRBV29-1	CSVDGLAKNIQYF
TRBJ1-1	TRBV20-1	CSAMITEAFF
TRBJ2-7	TRBV21-1	CASGDRGASYEQYF
TRBJ1-2	TRBV20-1	CSSLNRNLGGYTF
TRBJ2-1	TRBV29-1	CSVATSGEQFF
TRBJ2-5	TRBV15	CATSRDLAGVEETQYF
TRBJ1-5	TRBV28	CASSFRKNQPQHF
TRBJ1-2	TRBV4-3	CASSQDAAADYGYTF
TRBJ1-1	TRBV20-1	CSARGARRNTEAFF
TRBJ2-6	TRBV29-1	CSVDAGAGANVLTF
TRBJ2-7	TRBV27	CASSRNRDRGAEQYF
TRBJ2-5	TRBV18	CASSQNYQETQYF
TRBJ1-1	TRBV25-1	CASSEGALWGPEAFF
TRBJ1-1	TRBV5-4	CASFRPNTEAFF
TRBJ1-4	TRBV7-8	CASSQGTTGLFF
TRBJ2-1	TRBV3-1	CASSRGLLGALNEQFF
TRBJ1-2	TRBV4-3	CASSLEAGGYTF
TRBJ2-5	TRBV27	CASRRGGGETQYF
TRBJ2-7	TRBV7-9	CASSLGSSREQYF
TRBJ2-7	TRBV6-5	CASSSWMAGGAGEQYF
TRBJ1-5	TRBV7-6	CASSKQGWVDQPQHF
TRBJ2-1	TRBV7-2	CASSIKRREQFF
TRBJ1-2	TRBV2	CASSFLGKQGYTF
TRBJ1-4	TRBV5-6	CASSWTGENEKLFF
TRBJ1-1	TRBV7-3	CASSLSGGNTEAFF
TRBJ1-1	TRBV12-3/TRBV12-4	CASSLSTEAFF
TRBJ2-3	TRBV20-1	CSASASGRPPDTQYF
TRBJ2-7	TRBV24-1	CATSDPWEGRSYEQYF
TRBJ2-1	TRBV7-3	CASSARGDYNEQFF
TRBJ2-1	TRBV4-1	CASSQRRTYNEQFF
TRBJ2-2	TRBV2	CASSPVQPAGELFF
TRBJ2-1	TRBV6-2/TRBV6-3	CASSYRGVGEQFF
TRBJ2-1	TRBV6-1	CASSRGLAGVGNEQFF
TRBJ2-3	TRBV4-3	CASSQDTVPDTQYF
TRBJ2-2	TRBV27	CASKISGGTGELFF
TRBJ2-3	TRBV5-6	CASSHDRGPRADTQYF
TRBJ2-5	TRBV10-3	CAISDSHGAGGQETQYF
TRBJ1-1	TRBV2	CASSATRRQNTEAFF
TRBJ1-1	TRBV19	CASSTTTGGVWTEAFF
TRBJ2-1	TRBV6-5	CASSYSRVFGNEQFF
TRBJ1-2	TRBV15	CATSRDISGTAVRGGYTF
TRBJ1-1	TRBV29-1	CSVSHTNTEAFF
TRBJ2-5	TRBV20-1	CSASTGGKTQYF
TRBJ1-1	TRBV20-1	CSAGRTGPAFF
TRBJ2-1	TRBV7-2	CASSLQGTHNEQFF
TRBJ2-1	TRBV4-3	CASSQERSRNNEQFF
TRBJ1-2	TRBV7-2	CASSLGGSPGYTF
TRBJ1-5	TRBV12-3/TRBV12-4	CASKDGEANQPQHF
TRBJ2-7	TRBV18	CASSPSTGDYEQYF
TRBJ2-2	TRBV12-3/TRBV12-4	CASSLGLAGELFF
TRBJ2-6	TRBV6-2/TRBV6-3	CASSYFQGSGANVLTF
TRBJ2-1	TRBV2	CASRTGVADEQFF